Included here is one TCR beta chain sequence, with context. Using immunoSEQ multiplex PCR, the repertoire was profiled, and TCRdb retains in-frame clones only, with some absent. The table records 70,000 to 85,000 clones, just over 90% of them present only once. These data come from a study of OX40 agonist ivuxolimab in advanced cancers. Study in general: The study treated patients with ivuxolimab, an agonistic anti-OX40 (CD134) antibody. Checkpoint inhibitors had been given previously to under 50% of patients.

J was trimmed by 4 bases and V by 0 bases; bases with no gene match: 3. Germline V gene data show CDR1 as MGHRA and CDR2 as YSYEKL. CDR3 length: 16 amino acids. The genes are TRBV4-1 and TRBJ2-1, with 10 bases lining up with TRBD2. This TCR derives from an adult with an advanced solid tumor such as melanoma, head and neck, liver or kidney cancer. The sequencing here drew on CD4+ or CD8+ T cells sorted from blood, taken in a trial of the OX40 agonist ivuxolimab. CDR3 sequence (DNA): TGCGCCAGCAGCCAAGATCCAGCGGGGGGGTACAATGAGCAGTTCTTC. Its protein is CASSQDPAGGYNEQFF.